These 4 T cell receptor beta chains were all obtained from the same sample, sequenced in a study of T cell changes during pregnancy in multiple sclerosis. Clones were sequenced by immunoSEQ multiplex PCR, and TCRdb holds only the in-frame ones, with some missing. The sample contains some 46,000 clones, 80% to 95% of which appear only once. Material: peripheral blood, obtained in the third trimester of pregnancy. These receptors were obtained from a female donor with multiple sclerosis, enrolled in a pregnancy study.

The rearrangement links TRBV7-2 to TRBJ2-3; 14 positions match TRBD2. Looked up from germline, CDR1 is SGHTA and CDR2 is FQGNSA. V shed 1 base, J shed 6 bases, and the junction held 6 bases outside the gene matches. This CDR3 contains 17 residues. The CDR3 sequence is CASSLEPGLAGVDTQYF. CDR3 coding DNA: TGTGCCAGCAGCTTAGAGCCGGGACTAGCGGGAGTGGATACGCAGTATTTT.

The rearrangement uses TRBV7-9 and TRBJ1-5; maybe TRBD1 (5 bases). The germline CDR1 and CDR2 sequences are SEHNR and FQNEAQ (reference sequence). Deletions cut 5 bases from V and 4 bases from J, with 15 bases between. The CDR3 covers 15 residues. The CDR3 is CASSRGGLGNQPQHF. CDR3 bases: TGTGCCAGCAGCAGGGGAGGATTGGGTAATCAGCCCCAGCATTTT. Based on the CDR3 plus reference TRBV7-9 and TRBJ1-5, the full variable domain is DTGVSQNPRHKITKRGQNVTFRCDPISEHNRLYWYRQTLGQGPEFLTYFQNEAQLEKSRLLSDRFSAERPKGSFSTLEIQRTEQGDSAMYLCASSRGGLGNQPQHFGDGTRLSIL.

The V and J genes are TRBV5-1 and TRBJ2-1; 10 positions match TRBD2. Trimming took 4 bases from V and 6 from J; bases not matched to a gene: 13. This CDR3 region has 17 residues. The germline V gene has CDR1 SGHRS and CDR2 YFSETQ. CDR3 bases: TGCGCCAGCAGCCCGACTCCTCTAGCGGGAGATTTCAATGAGCAGTTCTTC. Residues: CASSPTPLAGDFNEQFF.

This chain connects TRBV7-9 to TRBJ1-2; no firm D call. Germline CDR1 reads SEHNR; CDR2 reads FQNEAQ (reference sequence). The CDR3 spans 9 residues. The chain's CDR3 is CVSGAGYTF. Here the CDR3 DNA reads TGTGTCTCAGGTGCAGGCTACACCTTC.